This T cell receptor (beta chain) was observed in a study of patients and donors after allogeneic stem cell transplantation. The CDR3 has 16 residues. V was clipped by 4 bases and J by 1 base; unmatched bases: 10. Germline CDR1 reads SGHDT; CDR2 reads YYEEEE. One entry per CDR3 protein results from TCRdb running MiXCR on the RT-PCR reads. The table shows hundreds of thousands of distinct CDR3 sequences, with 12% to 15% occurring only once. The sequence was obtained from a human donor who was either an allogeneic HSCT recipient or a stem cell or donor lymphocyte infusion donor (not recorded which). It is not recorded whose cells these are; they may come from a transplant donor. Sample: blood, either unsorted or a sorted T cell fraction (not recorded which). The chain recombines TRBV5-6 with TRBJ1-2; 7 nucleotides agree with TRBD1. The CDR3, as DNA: TGTGCCAGCAGCCCGAGGGGGCAGCACTATAACTATGGCTACACCTTC. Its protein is CASSPRGQHYNYGYTF. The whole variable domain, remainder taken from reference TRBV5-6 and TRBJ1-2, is DAGVTQSPTHLIKTRGQQVTLRCSPKSGHDTVSWYQQALGQGPQFIFQYYEEEERQRGNFPDRFSGHQFPNYSSELNVNALLLGDSALYLCASSPRGQHYNYGYTFGSGTRLTVV.